The rows below give T cell receptor beta chains drawn from one sample of a study of somatic mutations in cytotoxic T cells in rheumatoid arthritis. Here immunoSEQ multiplex PCR was the method, and the copy in TCRdb shows in-frame clones only, minus some. The profile covers approximately 5,300 clones, with about 87% appearing a single time and 35% to 45% taken by the ten largest. The sequenced sample was CD8+ T cells sorted from blood. All receptors come from a woman between 50 and 59 years old with rheumatoid arthritis. Both conserved end residues are part of each CDR3. The D gene is left open where the match is weak. Rows give clone size only sometimes, using once, few, many, or a class for an expanded clone.

j_call | v_call | clone_size | d_call | cdr3_nt | cdr3_aa
TRBJ2-7 | TRBV19 | NA | NA | TGTGCCAGTAGTATAGGAGGCCAGGGCTTCTACGAGCAGTACTTC | CASSIGGQGFYEQYF
TRBJ2-2 | TRBV9 | NA | NA | TGTGCCAGCAGCGTAGCTGGTAGAGGGCCCGCCGGGGAGCTGTTTTTT | CASSVAGRGPAGELFF
TRBJ2-1 | TRBV4-1 | NA | NA | TGCGCCAGCAGCCACCCCCAGGGGAGCTCCTACAATGAGCAGTTCTTC | CASSHPQGSSYNEQFF
TRBJ1-5 | TRBV7-9 | NA | NA | TGTGCCAGCAGCTTTGGACAGTCAAATCAGCCCCAGCATTTT | CASSFGQSNQPQHF
TRBJ1-6 | TRBV5-1 | NA | TRBD1 | TGCGCCAGCAGCTTGGGGACAGGGTTTTCACCCCTCCACTTT | CASSLGTGFSPLHF
TRBJ1-2 | TRBV19 | NA | NA | TGTGCCAGTAGTCCGGAGTTCTATGGCTACACCTTC | CASSPEFYGYTF
TRBJ1-4 | TRBV6-5 | few | TRBD1 | TGTGCCAGCAGTTACGGGACAGGGAAAGGGGAAAAACTGTTTTTT | CASSYGTGKGEKLFF
TRBJ2-1 | TRBV19 | NA | TRBD2 | TGTGCCAGTAGTGAGACTAGCGGGACATACAATGAGCAGTTCTTC | CASSETSGTYNEQFF
TRBJ2-4 | TRBV5-5 | NA | TRBD1 | TGTGCCAGCAGCCGGGGACAGGGTCTCTCGGTCATTCAGTACTTC | CASSRGQGLSVIQYF
TRBJ2-7 | TRBV5-1 | NA | TRBD1 | TGCGCCAGCAGCGGTGGACAGGGTGGCGAGCAGTACTTC | CASSGGQGGEQYF
TRBJ2-1 | TRBV7-9 | NA | NA | TGTGCCAGCAGCTTAGTAACAGGGAAAATTTTCTACAATGAGCAGTTCTTC | CASSLVTGKIFYNEQFF
TRBJ1-1 | TRBV5-5 | NA | NA | TGTGCCAGCAGCGTCACCGGGAGCATGAACACTGAAGCTTTCTTT | CASSVTGSMNTEAFF
TRBJ2-5 | TRBV13 | NA | TRBD2 | TGTGCCAGCAGCTTGAGCGGGGGGGGCCAAGAGACCCAGTACTTC | CASSLSGGGQETQYF
TRBJ2-7 | TRBV6-5 | NA | NA | TGTGCCAGCAGTCAACCAGGGTTATGGAGGGGCGAGCAGTACTTC | CASSQPGLWRGEQYF
TRBJ2-3 | TRBV27 | NA | NA | TGTGCCAGCAGTTCCCCCCAGTTAACGCAGTATTTT | CASSSPQLTQYF
TRBJ1-6 | TRBV30 | NA | TRBD1 | TGTGCCTGGAGTGCCGGGACAGGTTTCTCCCTCCACTTT | CAWSAGTGFSLHF
TRBJ1-2 | TRBV5-6 | once | NA | TGTGCCAGCAGCTTGGCGTCGGGATTTGGCTACACCTTC | CASSLASGFGYTF